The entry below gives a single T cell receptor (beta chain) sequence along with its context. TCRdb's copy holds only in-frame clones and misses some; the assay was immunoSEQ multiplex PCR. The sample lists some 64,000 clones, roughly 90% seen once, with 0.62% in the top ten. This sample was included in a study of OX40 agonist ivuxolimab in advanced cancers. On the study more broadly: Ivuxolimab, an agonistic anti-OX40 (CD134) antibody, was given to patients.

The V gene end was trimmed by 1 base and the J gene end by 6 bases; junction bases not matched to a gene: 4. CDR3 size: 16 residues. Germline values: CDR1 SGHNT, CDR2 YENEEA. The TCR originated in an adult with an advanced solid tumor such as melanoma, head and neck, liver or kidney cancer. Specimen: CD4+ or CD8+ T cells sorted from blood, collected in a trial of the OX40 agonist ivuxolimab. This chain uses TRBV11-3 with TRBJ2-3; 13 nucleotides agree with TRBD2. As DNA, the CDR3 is TGTGCCAGCAGCTTAGGGACTAGCGGGGGAGCGGATACGCAGTATTTT. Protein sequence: CASSLGTSGGADTQYF.